This entry lists 23 T cell receptor beta chains sequenced from one sample in a study of T cell responses to AZD1222 COVID-19 vaccine (dated by TCRdb to the early 2020s). Interpreted using the paper, the time point label stands for: baseline before first vaccination. To prepare the library, the immunoSEQ multiplex PCR assay was applied. TCRdb mirrors the immuneACCESS table, restricted to in-frame sequences. Some clones are absent from its copies; in checked studies, under half trace to an unresolved V gene, and the reason for the others is unknown. The sample yields around 140,000 clones; 90% were counted once. 1.5% to 2% of the sample comes from the top ten. Sequencing used peripheral blood, obtained on day 0 of AZD1222 vaccination. The receptors here all came from an adult in good health.

This clone was seen once. The chain links TRBV12-3 or TRBV12-4 to TRBJ1-2; tentatively, D is TRBD1 (5 bases). The CDR3 runs to 11 residues. Trimming shortened V by 8 bases and J by 2 bases, and 6 bases separated the two germline ends. For the CDR3, the DNA is TGTGCCAGCGGACAAAACTATGGCTACACCTTC. As protein: CASGQNYGYTF.

A single count supports this clone. The chain joins TRBV6-6 to TRBJ2-7, with unresolved D. Germline assignment: CDR1 MNHNY and CDR2 SVGAGI (reference sequence). V was shortened by 7 bases and J by 5 bases, with 12 bases between the two germline ends. The CDR3 has 12 amino acids. The CDR3 sequence: CASTQRVHEQYF. Here the CDR3 DNA reads TGTGCCAGCACCCAACGGGTCCACGAGCAGTACTTC.

The DNA for the CDR3 is TGCAGCTTCCTTGGGGTGAATTACGAGCAGTACTTC. It yields the protein CSFLGVNYEQYF. The chain has TRBV29-1 and TRBJ2-7, with D unresolved. V lost 8 bases and J 4 bases, leaving 15 bases between the germline ends. Per the germline V gene, CDR1 is SQVTM and CDR2 is ANQGSEA. The CDR3 sequence is 12 residues long.

CDR3 protein: CASSPDLNDQPQHF. The CDR3 nucleotides read TGTGCCAGCAGCCCCGACTTAAACGATCAGCCCCAGCATTTT. The chain joins TRBV7-8 to TRBJ1-5; D uncertain. The ends were cut back, 5 bases at V and 5 bases at J, with 13 bases in the middle. Per the germline V gene, CDR1 is SGHVS and CDR2 is FQNEAQ. This CDR3 region has 14 residues.

V and J are TRBV30 and TRBJ2-7, with D possibly TRBD1 on 7 matching bases. The V end was cut by 0 bases, the J end by 3 bases, with 18 bases between. The CDR3 loop spans 16 amino acids. Germline CDR1 is GTSNPN and CDR2 is SVGIG (reference sequence). As DNA, the CDR3 is TGTGCCTGGAGTGTAAGCGGGCCAGGGGGGCTCTACGAGCAGTACTTC. Translated, it gives CAWSVSGPGGLYEQYF.

The chain has TRBV7-9 and TRBJ1-1; 10 bases agree with TRBD1. This CDR3 is built from 17 residues. Germline V gene data show CDR1 as SEHNR and CDR2 as FQNEAQ (reference sequence). The V gene end was trimmed by 7 bases and the J gene end by 4 bases; junction bases not matched to a gene: 15. Here the CDR3 reads CASTSPGTGDQSTEAFF. CDR3 DNA sequence: TGTGCCAGCACCTCACCCGGGACAGGGGACCAGAGCACTGAAGCTTTCTTT.

The V gene is TRBV14, the J gene TRBJ1-6; D is unclear. Looked up from germline, CDR1 is SGHDN and CDR2 is FVKESK. The CDR3 totals 14 residues. The V and J ends lost 4 bases and 5 bases respectively, with 9 bases between them. DNA of the CDR3: TGTGCCAGCAGCCCCGGGCCCCATAATTCACCCCTCCACTTT. The encoded protein is CASSPGPHNSPLHF.

The count of this clone is one. CDR3 sequence reads: CASSTIDRGGQPQHF. DNA of the CDR3: TGTGCCAGTAGCACCATAGACAGGGGAGGGCAGCCCCAGCATTTT. The chain couples TRBV19 to TRBJ1-5; 8 nucleotides match TRBD1. Germline trimming cut 6 bases from V and 7 bases from J; bases unmatched to any gene: 11. There are 15 residues in the CDR3. Germline assignment: CDR1 LNHDA and CDR2 SQIVND (reference sequence).

The chain links TRBV28 to TRBJ1-2; D is perhaps TRBD1 (5 bases). V shed 6 bases and J shed 8 bases, with 25 bases lying between them. The length of the CDR3 is 16 residues. Looked up from germline, CDR1 is MDHEN and CDR2 is SYDVKM. The CDR3, as DNA: TGTGCCAGCAGCCCCTGGGGGGGTTGGGTTTCAAGGGGCTACACCTTC. Residues: CASSPWGGWVSRGYTF.

V gene TRBV7-3 combines with J gene TRBJ1-2, with a tentative D call TRBD1 (6 bases). CDR1 is SGHTA and CDR2 is FQGTGA in the germline V gene. This CDR3 region has 18 residues. The V end was cut by 4 bases, the J end by 0 bases, with 21 bases between. CDR3 DNA: TGTGCCAGCAGCTCCAGCGTTTCTGAAGACAGGACTAACTATGGCTACACCTTC. Amino acids: CASSSSVSEDRTNYGYTF.

The rearrangement links TRBV29-1 to TRBJ2-3; the match to TRBD2 covers 12 bases. Germline CDR1 SQVTM, CDR2 ANQGSEA. This CDR3 has 17 amino acids. V trimming: 1 base; J trimming: 0 bases; junction bases outside the gene matches: 5. The CDR3, as DNA: TGCAGCGTTGAAGGTGCTAGCGGGGGGGGCAGCACAGATACGCAGTATTTT. This encodes CSVEGASGGGSTDTQYF.

This clone was seen once. V usage is TRBV5-6 and J usage is TRBJ1-1, with a weak D call TRBD1 (5 bases). Trimming shortened V by 1 base and J by 1 base, and 11 bases separated the two germline ends. This CDR3 comprises 15 residues. Germline-derived CDR1 and CDR2 are SGHDT and YYEEEE. Written as DNA, the CDR3 is TGTGCCAGCAGCTTGTTAGGGGCCGGGAACACTGAAGCTTTCTTT. Protein sequence: CASSLLGAGNTEAFF.

In this sample, this clone turned up a few times. The chain is built from TRBV5-4 and TRBJ1-2; TRBD1 is a possible D gene (6 bases). Trimming shortened V by 5 bases and J by 3 bases, and 14 bases separated the two germline ends. The germline V gene has CDR1 SGHNT and CDR2 YYREEE (reference sequence). The length of the CDR3 is 14 residues. The CDR3 nucleotides are TGTGCCAGCAGGGCTACAGGGTTGGACTATGGCTACACCTTC. It translates to CASRATGLDYGYTF.

The chain is built from TRBV4-3 and TRBJ2-1, with 8 bases lining up with TRBD1. CDR1 is LGHNA and CDR2 is YSLEER in the germline V gene. V was pared by 3 bases and J by 2 bases, with 3 bases of the junction left unmatched. The CDR3 has 15 residues. CDR3 amino acids: CASSHLTGAYNEQFF. In DNA, the CDR3 is TGCGCCAGCAGCCACCTGACAGGGGCCTACAATGAGCAGTTCTTC.

The chain recombines TRBV6-2 or TRBV6-3 with TRBJ2-1; TRBD2 aligns across 8 bases. Germline CDR1 reads MNHEY; CDR2 reads SVGEGT. J was trimmed by 6 bases and V by 3 bases; bases with no gene match: 7. The CDR3 is 15 amino acids. The CDR3 sequence is CASSYGGGRRNEQFF. CDR3 bases: TGTGCCAGCAGTTATGGCGGGGGGCGCCGCAATGAGCAGTTCTTC.

This clone was detected only a few times. This chain connects TRBV6-4 to TRBJ1-1; D not certain. This CDR3 has 13 amino acids. V shed 0 bases and J shed 0 bases, with 2 bases lying between them. The germline gives CDR1 MRHNA, CDR2 SNTAGT. The CDR3 coding sequence is TGTGCCAGCAGTGACTCAATGAACACTGAAGCTTTCTTT. This translates into CASSDSMNTEAFF.

This clone occurred once. This rearrangement joins TRBV9 to TRBJ2-1; D perhaps matches TRBD2 (6 bases). The germline V and J ends were trimmed by 0 bases and 8 bases, with 15 bases remaining between them. Germline values: CDR1 SGDLS, CDR2 YYNGEE. The CDR3 loop spans 15 amino acids. The DNA of the CDR3 is TGTGCCAGCAGCGTAGGTGGGAGAGCGGGCGATGAGCAGTTCTTC. Encoded protein: CASSVGGRAGDEQFF. The variable domain in full, with the rest retrieved from reference TRBV9 and TRBJ2-1, is DSGVTQTPKHLITATGQRVTLRCSPRSGDLSVYWYQQSLDQGLQFLIQYYNGEERAKGNILERFSAQQFPDLHSELNLSSLELGDSALYFCASSVGGRAGDEQFFGPGTRLTVL.

The DNA of the CDR3 is TGTGCCAGCAGTCTACAGGGGGCGACCGGGGAGCTGTTTTTT. Translated: CASSLQGATGELFF. The chain links TRBV5-8 to TRBJ2-2; 9 nucleotides align to TRBD1. The CDR3 length is 14 residues. Trimming cost V 5 bases and J 5 bases; bases outside gene matches: 4. Germline lookup yields CDR1 SGHTS and CDR2 YDEGEE.

The V and J genes are TRBV20-1 and TRBJ1-1, with D hard to call. This CDR3 has 14 residues. Germline CDR1 is DFQATT and CDR2 is SNEGSKA (reference sequence). Trimming shortened V by 3 bases and J by 1 base, and 12 bases separated the two germline ends. In nucleotides, the CDR3 is TGCAGTGCTAGTCAACAGCCAGGGAACACTGAAGCTTTCTTT. This sequence encodes CSASQQPGNTEAFF.

V is TRBV23-1 and J is TRBJ1-3; D not resolved. TRBV23-1 is an open reading frame whose function is uncertain. The V end was cut by 6 bases, the J end by 5 bases, with 14 bases between. This CDR3 contains 14 residues. The CDR3 sequence: CASSPVTGRNTIYF. The CDR3 bases are TGCGCCAGCAGCCCCGTTACGGGGAGAAACACCATATATTTT.

The J gene is TRBJ2-7, the V gene TRBV24-1; the match to TRBD1 covers 11 bases. CDR1 is KGHDR and CDR2 is SFDVKD in the germline V gene. Trimming removed 2 bases from V and 3 bases from J; junction bases left unmatched: 2. CDR3 length equals 15 residues. The CDR3 bases are TGTGCCACCAGTGATTCCGGGACAGGGGGCTACGAGCAGTACTTC. This codes for CATSDSGTGGYEQYF.

This clone came up once. The CDR3 here is CATGTDGYTF. The DNA for the CDR3 is TGTGCCACCGGGACTGATGGCTACACCTTC. The V and J genes are TRBV12-3 or TRBV12-4 and TRBJ1-2; D perhaps matches TRBD1 (5 bases). V was clipped by 10 bases and J by 6 bases, with 9 bases between them. The CDR3 totals 10 residues.

The rearrangement joins TRBV4-2 to TRBJ1-1; 8 bases are shared with TRBD1. The CDR3 covers 15 residues. The V segment lost 5 bases and the J segment 2 bases; nucleotides outside the gene matches: 7. Germline-derived CDR1 and CDR2 are LGHNA and YNFKEQ. The chain's CDR3 is CASSIRGQGNTEAFF. DNA of the CDR3: TGTGCCAGCAGCATCAGAGGACAGGGCAACACTGAAGCTTTCTTT.